Listed below are T cell receptor beta chains from one sample, sequenced in a study of T cells in Graves' hyperthyroidism and ophthalmopathy. One entry per CDR3 protein results from TCRdb running MiXCR on the multiplex PCR reads. The sample has hundreds of thousands of distinct CDR3 sequences, about a fifth seen once; the top ten hold under 35%. Material for sequencing was blood. These receptors came from a man in his thirties or forties with Graves' ophthalmopathy. CDR3s include the opening cysteine and the closing phenylalanine or tryptophan. D genes are given only for firm matches. Size values are once, few and many counts, or a class for expanded clones, and some rows have none.

v_gene: TRBV30
j_gene: TRBJ2-3
abundance: many
d_gene: .
CDR3nt: TGTGCCTGGAGTGAGGCTGGTGTTACAGATACGCAGTATTTT
CDR3aa: CAWSEAGVTDTQYF

v_gene: TRBV27
j_gene: TRBJ2-7
abundance: many
d_gene: .
CDR3nt: TGTGCCAGCAGCCCGGACGGGAGCTCCTACGAGCAGTACTTC
CDR3aa: CASSPDGSSYEQYF

v_gene: TRBV4-1
j_gene: TRBJ2-7
abundance: .
d_gene: .
CDR3nt: TGCGCCAGCAGCCAAGCAGGGGGGGAGCAGTACTTC
CDR3aa: CASSQAGGEQYF

v_gene: TRBV7-2
j_gene: TRBJ1-5
abundance: many
d_gene: .
CDR3nt: TGTGCCAGCAGCTTATTGGACCCGGGAGGGGGGAGCAATCAGCCCCAGCATTTT
CDR3aa: CASSLLDPGGGSNQPQHF

v_gene: TRBV10-3
j_gene: TRBJ2-3
abundance: .
d_gene: .
CDR3nt: TGTGCCATCAGTGGGACTAAACCACAGAATACGCAGTATTTT
CDR3aa: CAISGTKPQNTQYF

v_gene: TRBV5-1
j_gene: TRBJ1-1
abundance: .
d_gene: TRBD1
CDR3nt: TGCGCCAGCAGCATGCGGAAACAGGGGGCTGAAGCTTTCTTT
CDR3aa: CASSMRKQGAEAFF

v_gene: TRBV27
j_gene: TRBJ1-5
abundance: few
d_gene: TRBD1
CDR3nt: TGTGCCAGCAGACCCGGGACAGTCGATAGCAATCAGCCCCAGCATTTT
CDR3aa: CASRPGTVDSNQPQHF

v_gene: TRBV10-3
j_gene: TRBJ1-5
abundance: few
d_gene: .
CDR3nt: TGTGCCATCAGTGAGTCGAGAAGGGGGCAGCCCCAGCATTTT
CDR3aa: CAISESRRGQPQHF

v_gene: TRBV6-2/TRBV6-3
j_gene: TRBJ2-2
abundance: .
d_gene: .
CDR3nt: TGTGCCAGCAGTTTATATAGCGGAGGAGGGGCCGGGGAGCTGTTTTTT
CDR3aa: CASSLYSGGGAGELFF

v_gene: TRBV10-1
j_gene: TRBJ2-7
abundance: few
d_gene: .
CDR3nt: TGCGCCAGCAGTGAGCTAGGACGTCGGGCCGACGAGCAGTACTTC
CDR3aa: CASSELGRRADEQYF

v_gene: TRBV10-2
j_gene: TRBJ2-3
abundance: .
d_gene: TRBD2
CDR3nt: TGCGCCAGCAGTGGCCACAGGGGACTAGCGGATACAGATACGCAGTATTTT
CDR3aa: CASSGHRGLADTDTQYF

v_gene: TRBV5-1
j_gene: TRBJ1-6
abundance: .
d_gene: .
CDR3nt: TGCGCCAGCAGCTCCGGGAGCCATAATTCACCCCTCCACTTT
CDR3aa: CASSSGSHNSPLHF

v_gene: TRBV12-3/TRBV12-4
j_gene: TRBJ1-2
abundance: many
d_gene: .
CDR3nt: TGTGCCAGCAGTTTGATGAGGGTCTACACCTTC
CDR3aa: CASSLMRVYTF

v_gene: TRBV2
j_gene: TRBJ2-7
abundance: many
d_gene: TRBD2
CDR3nt: TGTGCCAGCAGATATACTAGCGGGGGGACCTACGAGCAGTACTTC
CDR3aa: CASRYTSGGTYEQYF

v_gene: TRBV3-1
j_gene: TRBJ2-3
abundance: .
d_gene: .
CDR3nt: TGTGCCAGCAGCCAAGAAGAGGGTACCAGCACAGATACGCAGTATTTT
CDR3aa: CASSQEEGTSTDTQYF

v_gene: TRBV5-1
j_gene: TRBJ2-7
abundance: many
d_gene: .
CDR3nt: TGCGCCAGCAGCTTTGAAAAGATGTCCTACGAGCAGTACTTC
CDR3aa: CASSFEKMSYEQYF

v_gene: TRBV7-2
j_gene: TRBJ2-7
abundance: .
d_gene: .
CDR3nt: TGTGCCAGCAGCTCACCTCCTCGTTACGAGCAGTACTTC
CDR3aa: CASSSPPRYEQYF

v_gene: TRBV24-1
j_gene: TRBJ2-1
abundance: few
d_gene: TRBD2
CDR3nt: TGTGCTGTCGACAGCGGGACTACCTCAGCCGAGCAGTTCTTC
CDR3aa: CAVDSGTTSAEQFF

v_gene: TRBV20-1
j_gene: TRBJ2-1
abundance: many
d_gene: .
CDR3nt: TGCAGTGCTAGGGGACGTCTCTCCTACAATGAGCAGTTCTTC
CDR3aa: CSARGRLSYNEQFF

v_gene: TRBV7-9
j_gene: TRBJ2-3
abundance: .
d_gene: .
CDR3nt: TGTGCCAGCAGCCCACCGGGGGCCTCCTATGGAGATACGCAGTATTTT
CDR3aa: CASSPPGASYGDTQYF

v_gene: TRBV15
j_gene: TRBJ2-1
abundance: .
d_gene: .
CDR3nt: TGTGCCACCAGTCTCAGAGGGGGCAATGAGCAGTTCTTC
CDR3aa: CATSLRGGNEQFF

v_gene: TRBV12-3/TRBV12-4
j_gene: TRBJ1-1
abundance: few
d_gene: .
CDR3nt: TGTGCCAGCAGTTTTGGAAGATACACTGAAGCTTTCTTT
CDR3aa: CASSFGRYTEAFF

v_gene: TRBV7-9
j_gene: TRBJ2-1
abundance: few
d_gene: .
CDR3nt: TGTGCCAGCAGCTCCCCCCGGGGGTACAATGAGCAGTTCTTC
CDR3aa: CASSSPRGYNEQFF

v_gene: TRBV30
j_gene: TRBJ1-1
abundance: .
d_gene: .
CDR3nt: TGTGCCTGGAGCCTCGGGGACACTGAAGCTTTCTTT
CDR3aa: CAWSLGDTEAFF

v_gene: TRBV7-8
j_gene: TRBJ2-1
abundance: many
d_gene: .
CDR3nt: TGTGCCAGCAGTCCCCAGTGGGGCTTCGATGAGCAGTTCTTC
CDR3aa: CASSPQWGFDEQFF

v_gene: TRBV15
j_gene: TRBJ1-1
abundance: many
d_gene: TRBD1
CDR3nt: TGTGCCACCAGCAAACCTGACAGGGGGTTCACTGAAGCTTTCTTT
CDR3aa: CATSKPDRGFTEAFF

v_gene: TRBV7-2
j_gene: TRBJ2-7
abundance: .
d_gene: .
CDR3nt: TGTGCCAGCAGCTTATACGCATATTCCTACGAGCAGTACTTC
CDR3aa: CASSLYAYSYEQYF

v_gene: TRBV10-2
j_gene: TRBJ2-1
abundance: few
d_gene: .
CDR3nt: TGCGCCAGCAGTGAGGGGCCCGAGCAGTTCTTC
CDR3aa: CASSEGPEQFF

v_gene: TRBV11-2
j_gene: TRBJ2-7
abundance: .
d_gene: TRBD1
CDR3nt: TGTGCCAGCAGCTTAGATCCGACAGGGGGCCGCTACGAGCAGTACTTC
CDR3aa: CASSLDPTGGRYEQYF

v_gene: TRBV10-3
j_gene: TRBJ2-3
abundance: few
d_gene: .
CDR3nt: TGTGCCATCAGAGACACCGGGACTCCTGACACAGATACGCAGTATTTT
CDR3aa: CAIRDTGTPDTDTQYF

v_gene: TRBV12-3/TRBV12-4
j_gene: TRBJ2-1
abundance: few
d_gene: .
CDR3nt: TGTGCCAGCAGTTTGGGGGAAGGGGTTGGTGAGCAGTTCTTC
CDR3aa: CASSLGEGVGEQFF

v_gene: TRBV5-5
j_gene: TRBJ2-3
abundance: .
d_gene: TRBD1
CDR3nt: TGTGCCAGCAGCTTGGACAGGGGGCAGGATACGCAGTATTTT
CDR3aa: CASSLDRGQDTQYF

v_gene: TRBV18
j_gene: TRBJ1-4
abundance: .
d_gene: .
CDR3nt: TGTGCCAGCTCACCATTTTCAACTAATGAAAAACTGTTTTTT
CDR3aa: CASSPFSTNEKLFF

v_gene: TRBV24-1
j_gene: TRBJ2-1
abundance: many
d_gene: .
CDR3nt: TGTGCCACCAGTGACCCCGGGACCCTAGGGAATGAGCAGTTCTTC
CDR3aa: CATSDPGTLGNEQFF

v_gene: TRBV5-1
j_gene: TRBJ1-5
abundance: .
d_gene: TRBD1
CDR3nt: TGCGCCAGCAGCTGGACAGGGCTTGGCAATCAGCCCCAGCATTTT
CDR3aa: CASSWTGLGNQPQHF

v_gene: TRBV28
j_gene: TRBJ2-5
abundance: many
d_gene: TRBD1
CDR3nt: TGTGCCAGCAGTCCCCGGACAGGGGGGGCAGAGACCCAGTACTTC
CDR3aa: CASSPRTGGAETQYF

v_gene: TRBV11-3
j_gene: TRBJ2-1
abundance: .
d_gene: TRBD2
CDR3nt: TGTGCCAGCAGCTCCGGGACCCTAGCGGGAGGGGGGGATGAGCAGTTCTTC
CDR3aa: CASSSGTLAGGGDEQFF

v_gene: TRBV5-1
j_gene: TRBJ2-1
abundance: many
d_gene: TRBD2
CDR3nt: TGCGCCAGCAGCCGAGCGGGAGGGGATGAGCAGTTCTTC
CDR3aa: CASSRAGGDEQFF

v_gene: TRBV27
j_gene: TRBJ1-1
abundance: few
d_gene: .
CDR3nt: TGTGCCAGCAGAATAGGCGCGAACACTGAAGCTTTCTTT
CDR3aa: CASRIGANTEAFF

v_gene: TRBV9
j_gene: TRBJ2-5
abundance: .
d_gene: TRBD2
CDR3nt: TGTGCCAGCAGCGGGGGGGGCCAAGAGACCCAGTACTTC
CDR3aa: CASSGGGQETQYF